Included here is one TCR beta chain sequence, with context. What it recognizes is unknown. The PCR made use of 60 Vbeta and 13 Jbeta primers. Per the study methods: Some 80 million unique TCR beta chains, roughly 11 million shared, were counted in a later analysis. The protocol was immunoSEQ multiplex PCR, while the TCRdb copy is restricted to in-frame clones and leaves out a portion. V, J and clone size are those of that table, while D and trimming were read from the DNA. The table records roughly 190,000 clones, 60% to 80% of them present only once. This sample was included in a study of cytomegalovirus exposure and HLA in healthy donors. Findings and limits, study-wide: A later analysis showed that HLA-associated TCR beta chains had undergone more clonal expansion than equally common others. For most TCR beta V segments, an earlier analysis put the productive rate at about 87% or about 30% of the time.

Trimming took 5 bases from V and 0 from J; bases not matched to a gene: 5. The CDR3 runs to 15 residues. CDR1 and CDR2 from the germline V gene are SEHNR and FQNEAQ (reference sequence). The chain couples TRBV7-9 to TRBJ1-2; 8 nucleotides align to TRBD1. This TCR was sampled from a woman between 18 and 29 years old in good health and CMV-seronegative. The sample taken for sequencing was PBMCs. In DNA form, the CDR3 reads TGTGCCAGCAGCCCAAGGACAGGGCCTAACTATGGCTACACCTTC. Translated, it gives CASSPRTGPNYGYTF.